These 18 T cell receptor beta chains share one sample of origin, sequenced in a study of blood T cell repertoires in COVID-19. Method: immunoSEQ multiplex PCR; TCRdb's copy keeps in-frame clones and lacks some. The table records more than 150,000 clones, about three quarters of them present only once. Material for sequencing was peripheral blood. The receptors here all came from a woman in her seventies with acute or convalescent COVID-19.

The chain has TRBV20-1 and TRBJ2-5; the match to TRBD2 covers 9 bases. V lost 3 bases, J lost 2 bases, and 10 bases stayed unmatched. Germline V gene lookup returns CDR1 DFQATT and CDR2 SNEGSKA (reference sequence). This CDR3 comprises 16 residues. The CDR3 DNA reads TGCAGTGCTAGTCCTGGGACTAGCTTAAGACAAGAGACCCAGTACTTC. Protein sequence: CSASPGTSLRQETQYF.

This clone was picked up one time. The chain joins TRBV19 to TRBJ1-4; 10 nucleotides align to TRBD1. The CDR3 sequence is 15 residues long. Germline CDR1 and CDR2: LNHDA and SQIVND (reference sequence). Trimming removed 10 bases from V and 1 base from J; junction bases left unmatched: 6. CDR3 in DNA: TGTGCCACCCGACAGGGGGCTTTAACTAATGAAAAACTGTTTTTT. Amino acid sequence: CATRQGALTNEKLFF.

CDR3: CASSWGGEQYF. In DNA, the CDR3 is TGTGCCAGTAGTTGGGGGGGCGAGCAGTACTTC. The chain carries TRBV19 and TRBJ2-7; 7 positions agree with TRBD2. V was clipped by 5 bases and J by 6 bases; unmatched bases: 1. This CDR3 is built from 11 residues. Germline CDR1 LNHDA, CDR2 SQIVND (reference sequence). Complete variable domain (other parts from reference TRBV19 and TRBJ2-7): DGGITQSPKYLFRKEGQNVTLSCEQNLNHDAMYWYRQDPGQGLRLIYYSQIVNDFQKGDIAEGYSVSREKKESFPLTVTSAQKNPTAFYLCASSWGGEQYFGPGTRLTVT.

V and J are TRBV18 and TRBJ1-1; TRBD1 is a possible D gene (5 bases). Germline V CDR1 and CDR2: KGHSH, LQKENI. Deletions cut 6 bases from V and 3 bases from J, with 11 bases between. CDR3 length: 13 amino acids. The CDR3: CASSEDSYTEAFF. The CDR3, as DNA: TGTGCCAGCTCGGAAGACAGTTACACTGAAGCTTTCTTT.

This chain's CDR3 is CASSEGQGIRTGELFF. CDR3 nucleotides: TGCGCCAGCAGTGAAGGGCAGGGTATAAGGACCGGGGAGCTGTTTTTT. The chain employs TRBV10-2 and TRBJ2-2; TRBD1 is a possible D gene (5 bases). Between the trimmed V and J ends, which lost 3 bases and 5 bases, there was a span of 16 bases. Germline V gene sequence: CDR1 WSHSY, CDR2 SAAADI. The CDR3 covers 16 residues.

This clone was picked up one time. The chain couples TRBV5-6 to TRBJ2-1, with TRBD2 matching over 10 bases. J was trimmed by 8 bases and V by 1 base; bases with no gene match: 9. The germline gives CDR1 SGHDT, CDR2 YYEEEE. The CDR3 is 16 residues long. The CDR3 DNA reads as TGTGCCAGCAGCTTGAGGATTAGCGGGAGGAGAGATGAGCAGTTCTTC. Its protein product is CASSLRISGRRDEQFF.

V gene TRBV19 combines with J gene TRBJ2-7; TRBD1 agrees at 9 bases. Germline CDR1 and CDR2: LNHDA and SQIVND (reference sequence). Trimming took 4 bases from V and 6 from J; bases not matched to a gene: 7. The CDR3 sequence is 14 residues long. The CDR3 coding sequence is TGTGCCAGTAGTACCACAGGGGGCGCGGTCGAGCAGTACTTC. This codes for CASSTTGGAVEQYF. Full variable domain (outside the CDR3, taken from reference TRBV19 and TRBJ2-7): DGGITQSPKYLFRKEGQNVTLSCEQNLNHDAMYWYRQDPGQGLRLIYYSQIVNDFQKGDIAEGYSVSREKKESFPLTVTSAQKNPTAFYLCASSTTGGAVEQYFGPGTRLTVT.

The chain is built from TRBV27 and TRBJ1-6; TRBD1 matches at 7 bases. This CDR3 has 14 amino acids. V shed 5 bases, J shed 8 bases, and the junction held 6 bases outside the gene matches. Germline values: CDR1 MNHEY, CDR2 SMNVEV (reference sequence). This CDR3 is CASSAGTAYSPLHF. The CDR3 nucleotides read TGTGCCAGCAGTGCCGGGACAGCTTATTCACCCCTCCACTTT.

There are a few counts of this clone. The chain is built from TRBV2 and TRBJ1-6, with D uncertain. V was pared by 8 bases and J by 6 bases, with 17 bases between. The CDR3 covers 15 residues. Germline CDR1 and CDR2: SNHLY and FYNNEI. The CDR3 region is CASGPSRHPNSPLHF. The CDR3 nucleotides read TGTGCCAGCGGGCCAAGCAGACATCCTAATTCACCCCTCCACTTT.

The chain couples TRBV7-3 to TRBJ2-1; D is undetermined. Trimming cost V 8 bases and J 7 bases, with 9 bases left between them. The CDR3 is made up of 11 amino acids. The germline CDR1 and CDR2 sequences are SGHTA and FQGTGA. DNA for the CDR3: TGTGCCAGCGGCAACTATAATGAGCAGTTCTTC. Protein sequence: CASGNYNEQFF.

The DNA for the CDR3 is TGTGCCAGCAGTTCGGGACAGGGTAGAAAGCAGTTCTTC. This gives the protein CASSSGQGRKQFF. The chain uses TRBV6-5 and TRBJ2-1, with TRBD1 identical over 9 bases. Germline trimming cut 4 bases from V and 11 bases from J; bases unmatched to any gene: 6. The length of the CDR3 is 13 residues. Germline CDR1 reads MNHEY; CDR2 reads SVGAGI.

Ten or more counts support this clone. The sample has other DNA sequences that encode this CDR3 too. CDR3 sequence (DNA): TGTGCCAGCAGTTACTCGCGGTACACTGAAGCTTTCTTT. It translates to CASSYSRYTEAFF. The genes are TRBV6-2 or TRBV6-3 and TRBJ1-1; unclear D gene. The CDR3 runs 13 residues. Looked up from germline, CDR1 is MNHEY and CDR2 is SVGEGT. The V and J ends lost 0 bases and 3 bases respectively, with 5 bases between them.

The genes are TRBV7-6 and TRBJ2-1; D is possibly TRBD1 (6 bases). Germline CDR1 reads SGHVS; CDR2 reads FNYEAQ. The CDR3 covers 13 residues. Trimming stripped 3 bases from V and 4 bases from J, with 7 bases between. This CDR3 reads CASSFGQYNEQFF. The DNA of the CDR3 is TGTGCCAGCAGCTTTGGACAGTACAATGAGCAGTTCTTC.

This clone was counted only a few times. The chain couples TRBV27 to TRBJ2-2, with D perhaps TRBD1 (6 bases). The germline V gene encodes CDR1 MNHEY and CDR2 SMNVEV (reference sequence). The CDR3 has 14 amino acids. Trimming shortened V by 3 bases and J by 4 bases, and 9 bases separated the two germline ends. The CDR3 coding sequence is TGTGCCAGCAGTTTGGGGGCCAGCACCGGGGAGCTGTTTTTT. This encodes CASSLGASTGELFF.

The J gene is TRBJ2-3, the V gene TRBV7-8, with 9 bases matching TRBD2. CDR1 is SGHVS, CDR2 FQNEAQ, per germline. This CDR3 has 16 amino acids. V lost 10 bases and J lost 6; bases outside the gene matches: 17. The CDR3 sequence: CATGLLRTSVADTQYF. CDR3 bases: TGTGCCACTGGGCTACTGAGGACTAGCGTAGCCGATACGCAGTATTTT.

DNA of the CDR3: TGTGCCAGCTCCCGACAGGGAGTCACCGGGGAGCTGTTTTTT. Protein sequence: CASSRQGVTGELFF. The chain carries TRBV7-3 and TRBJ2-2; the match to TRBD1 covers 7 bases. The V segment lost 8 bases and the J segment 4 bases; nucleotides outside the gene matches: 7. The CDR3 sequence is 14 residues long. Germline V gene data show CDR1 as SGHTA and CDR2 as FQGTGA.

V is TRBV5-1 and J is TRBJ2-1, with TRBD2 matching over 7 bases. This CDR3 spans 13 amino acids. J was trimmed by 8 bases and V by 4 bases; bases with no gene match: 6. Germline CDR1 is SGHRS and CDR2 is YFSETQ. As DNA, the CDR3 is TGCGCCAGCAGCCCAGAAGGGAGGGATGAGCAGTTCTTC. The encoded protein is CASSPEGRDEQFF.

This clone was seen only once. CDR3 sequence reads: CAISDRQGGGQPQHF. DNA of the CDR3: TGTGCCATCAGTGACCGACAGGGTGGCGGTCAGCCCCAGCATTTT. The chain joins TRBV10-3 to TRBJ1-5; 7 nucleotides match TRBD1. CDR1 and CDR2 from the germline V gene are ENHRY and SYGVKD. The CDR3 has 15 amino acids. The V gene end was trimmed by 3 bases and the J gene end by 6 bases; junction bases not matched to a gene: 8.